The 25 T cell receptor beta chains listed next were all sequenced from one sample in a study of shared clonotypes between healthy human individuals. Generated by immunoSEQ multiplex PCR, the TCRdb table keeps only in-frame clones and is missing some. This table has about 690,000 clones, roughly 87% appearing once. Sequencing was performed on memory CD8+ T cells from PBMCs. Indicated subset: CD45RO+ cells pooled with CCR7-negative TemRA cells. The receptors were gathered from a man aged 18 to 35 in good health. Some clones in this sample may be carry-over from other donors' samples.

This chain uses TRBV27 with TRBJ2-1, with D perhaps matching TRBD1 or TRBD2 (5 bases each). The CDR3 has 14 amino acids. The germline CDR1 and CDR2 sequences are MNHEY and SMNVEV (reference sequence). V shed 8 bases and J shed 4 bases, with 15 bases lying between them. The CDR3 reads CASGRGGPYNEQFF. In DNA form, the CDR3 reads TGTGCCAGCGGCCGGGGCGGTCCATACAATGAGCAGTTCTTC.

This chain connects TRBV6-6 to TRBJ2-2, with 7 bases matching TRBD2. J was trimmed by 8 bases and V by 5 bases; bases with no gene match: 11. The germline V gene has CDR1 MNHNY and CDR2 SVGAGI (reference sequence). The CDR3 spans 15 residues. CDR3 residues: CASSPGEGPRGELFF. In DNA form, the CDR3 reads TGTGCCAGCAGTCCGGGGGAGGGCCCGAGGGGGGAGCTGTTTTTT.

The CDR3 loop is CASSLVGGGEQYF. The CDR3 DNA follows: TGTGCCAGCAGCTTAGTAGGAGGGGGAGAGCAGTACTTC. The rearrangement joins TRBV11-2 to TRBJ2-7; D is tentatively TRBD1 or TRBD2 (6 bases each). Germline-derived CDR1 and CDR2 are SGHAT and FQNNGV. CDR3 size: 13 residues. The V end was cut by 1 base, the J end by 7 bases, with 11 bases between. Variable domain in full (rest from reference TRBV11-2 and TRBJ2-7): EAGVAQSPRYKIIEKRQSVAFWCNPISGHATLYWYQQILGQGPKLLIQFQNNGVVDDSQLPKDRFSAERLKGVDSTLKIQPAKLEDSAVYLCASSLVGGGEQYFGPGTRLTVT.

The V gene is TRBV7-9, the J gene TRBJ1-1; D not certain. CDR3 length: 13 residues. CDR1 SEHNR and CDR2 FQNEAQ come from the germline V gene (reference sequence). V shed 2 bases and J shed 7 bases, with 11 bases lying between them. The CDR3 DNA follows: TGTGCCAGCAGCTTACTTCACCTAGTTGAAGCTTTCTTT. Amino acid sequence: CASSLLHLVEAFF.

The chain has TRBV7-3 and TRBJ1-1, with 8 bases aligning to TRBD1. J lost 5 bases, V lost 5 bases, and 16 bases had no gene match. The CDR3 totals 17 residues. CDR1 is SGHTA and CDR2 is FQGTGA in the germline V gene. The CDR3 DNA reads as TGTGCCAGCAGCCCGGTTTGGCACAGGGGGAGTCAGACTGAAGCTTTCTTT. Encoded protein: CASSPVWHRGSQTEAFF.

In DNA form, the CDR3 reads TGTGCCAGCAGCAAAGGACGGCCACGAAAAGAGACCCAGTACTTC. Translation gives CASSKGRPRKETQYF. The V call is TRBV7-8, the J call TRBJ2-5, with no clear D. The CDR3 totals 15 residues. V was trimmed by 5 bases and J by 3 bases, leaving 16 bases between them. Germline CDR1 SGHVS, CDR2 FQNEAQ.

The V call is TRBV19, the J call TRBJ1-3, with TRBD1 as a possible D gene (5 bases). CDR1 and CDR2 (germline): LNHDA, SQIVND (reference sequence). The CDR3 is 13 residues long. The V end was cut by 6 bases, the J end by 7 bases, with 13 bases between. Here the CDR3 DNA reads TGTGCCAGTAGGGGGGTTTTGTGGAACACCATATATTTT. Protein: CASRGVLWNTIYF.

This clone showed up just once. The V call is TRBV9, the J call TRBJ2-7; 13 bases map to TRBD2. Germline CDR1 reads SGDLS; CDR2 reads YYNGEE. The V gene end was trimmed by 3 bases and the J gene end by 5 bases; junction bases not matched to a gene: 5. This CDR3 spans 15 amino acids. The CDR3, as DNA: TGTGCCAGCAGCGCCAGGACTAGCGGGAGTAACGAGCAGTACTTC. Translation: CASSARTSGSNEQYF.

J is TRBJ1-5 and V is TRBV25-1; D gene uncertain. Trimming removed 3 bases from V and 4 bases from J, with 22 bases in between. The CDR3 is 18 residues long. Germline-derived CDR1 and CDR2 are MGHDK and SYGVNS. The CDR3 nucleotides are TGTGCCAGCAGTGATCCCCCGGGTGGAAACTCTAGGAATCAGCCCCAGCATTTT. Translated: CASSDPPGGNSRNQPQHF.

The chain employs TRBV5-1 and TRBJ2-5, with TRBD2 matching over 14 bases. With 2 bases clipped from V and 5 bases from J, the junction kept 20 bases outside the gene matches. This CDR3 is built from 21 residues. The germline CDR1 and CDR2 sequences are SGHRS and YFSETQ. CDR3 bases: TGCGCCAGCAGCTTTCCGGAAGGGGCCGGGACTAGCGGGAGTAAGTGGGAGACCCAGTACTTC. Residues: CASSFPEGAGTSGSKWETQYF.

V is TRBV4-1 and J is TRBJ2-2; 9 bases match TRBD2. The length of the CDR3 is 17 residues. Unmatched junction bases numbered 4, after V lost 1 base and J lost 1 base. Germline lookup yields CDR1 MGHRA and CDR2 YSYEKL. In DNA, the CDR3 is TGCGCCAGCAGCCAAGTTGCGCGGGAGGGGAACACCGGGGAGCTGTTTTTT. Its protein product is CASSQVAREGNTGELFF.

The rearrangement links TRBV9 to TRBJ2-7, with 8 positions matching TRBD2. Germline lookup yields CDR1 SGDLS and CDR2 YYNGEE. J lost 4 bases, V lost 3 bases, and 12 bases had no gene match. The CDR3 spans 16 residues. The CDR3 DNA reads TGTGCCAGCAGCGAGGGGAGGGGACTAGTCGGGTACGAGCAGTACTTC. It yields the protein CASSEGRGLVGYEQYF.

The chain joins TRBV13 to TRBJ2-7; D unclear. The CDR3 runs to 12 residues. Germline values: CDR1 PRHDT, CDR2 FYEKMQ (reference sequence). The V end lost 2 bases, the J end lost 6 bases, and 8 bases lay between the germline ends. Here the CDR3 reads CASSLKSGEQYF. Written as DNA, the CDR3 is TGTGCCAGCAGCTTAAAGTCGGGCGAGCAGTACTTC.

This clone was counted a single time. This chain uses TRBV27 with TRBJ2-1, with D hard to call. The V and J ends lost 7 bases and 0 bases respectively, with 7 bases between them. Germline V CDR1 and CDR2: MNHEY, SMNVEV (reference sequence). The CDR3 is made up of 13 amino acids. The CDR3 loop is CASTRGSYNEQFF. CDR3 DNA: TGTGCCAGCACCCGCGGCTCCTACAATGAGCAGTTCTTC.

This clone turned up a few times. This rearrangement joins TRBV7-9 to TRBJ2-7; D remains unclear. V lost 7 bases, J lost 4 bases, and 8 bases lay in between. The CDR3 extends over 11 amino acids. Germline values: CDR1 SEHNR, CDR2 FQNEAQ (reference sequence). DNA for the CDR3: TGTGCCAGCACCGATGGGTACGAGCAGTACTTC. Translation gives CASTDGYEQYF.

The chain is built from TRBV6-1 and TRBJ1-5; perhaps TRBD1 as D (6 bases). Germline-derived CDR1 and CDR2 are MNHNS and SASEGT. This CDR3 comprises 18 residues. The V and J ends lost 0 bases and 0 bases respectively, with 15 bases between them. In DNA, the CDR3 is TGTGCCAGCAGTGAAGCGCTTGGGGGCCACTTTAGCAATCAGCCCCAGCATTTT. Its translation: CASSEALGGHFSNQPQHF.

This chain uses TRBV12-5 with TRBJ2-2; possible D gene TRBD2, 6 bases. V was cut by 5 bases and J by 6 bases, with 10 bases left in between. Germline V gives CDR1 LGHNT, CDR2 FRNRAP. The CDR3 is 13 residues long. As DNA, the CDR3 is TGTGCTAGTGGTCCGACTAGTGCCGGGGAGCTGTTTTTT. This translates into CASGPTSAGELFF.

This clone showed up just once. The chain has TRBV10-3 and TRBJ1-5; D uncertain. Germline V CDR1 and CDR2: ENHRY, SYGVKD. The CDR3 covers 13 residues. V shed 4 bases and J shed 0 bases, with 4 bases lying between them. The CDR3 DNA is TGTGCCATCAGTGGGTTTAGCAATCAGCCCCAGCATTTT. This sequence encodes CAISGFSNQPQHF.

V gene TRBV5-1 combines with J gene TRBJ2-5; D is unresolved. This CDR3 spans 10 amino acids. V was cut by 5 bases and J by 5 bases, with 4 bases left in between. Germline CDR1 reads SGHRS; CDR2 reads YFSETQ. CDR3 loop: CASRRETQYF. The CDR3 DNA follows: TGCGCCAGCAGAAGGGAGACCCAGTACTTC. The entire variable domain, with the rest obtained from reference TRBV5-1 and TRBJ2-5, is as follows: KAGVTQTPRYLIKTRGQQVTLSCSPISGHRSVSWYQQTPGQGLQFLFEYFSETQRNKGNFPGRFSGRQFSNSRSEMNVSTLELGDSALYLCASRRETQYFGPGTRLLVL.

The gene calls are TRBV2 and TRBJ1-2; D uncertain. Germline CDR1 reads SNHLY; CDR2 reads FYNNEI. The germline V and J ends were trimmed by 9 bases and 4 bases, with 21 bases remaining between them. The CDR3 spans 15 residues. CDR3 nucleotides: TGTGCCAGACCTACCCAAGGAAGCCTTGGCTATGGCTACACCTTC. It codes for CARPTQGSLGYGYTF. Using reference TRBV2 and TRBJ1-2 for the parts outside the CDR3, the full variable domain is EPEVTQTPSHQVTQMGQEVILRCVPISNHLYFYWYRQILGQKVEFLVSFYNNEISEKSEIFDDQFSVERPDGSNFTLKIRSTKLEDSAMYFCARPTQGSLGYGYTFGSGTRLTVV.

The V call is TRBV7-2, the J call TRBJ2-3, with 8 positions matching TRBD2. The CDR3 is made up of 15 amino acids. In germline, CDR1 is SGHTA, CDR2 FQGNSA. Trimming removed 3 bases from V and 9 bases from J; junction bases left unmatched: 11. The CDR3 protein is CASSFRREAPETQYF. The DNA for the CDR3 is TGTGCCAGCAGCTTCCGGCGGGAGGCCCCCGAGACGCAGTATTTT.

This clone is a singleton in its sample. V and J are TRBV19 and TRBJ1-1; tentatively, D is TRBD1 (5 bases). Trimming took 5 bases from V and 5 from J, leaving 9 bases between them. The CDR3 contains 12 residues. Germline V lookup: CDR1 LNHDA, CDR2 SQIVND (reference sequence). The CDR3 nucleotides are TGTGCCAGTAGTGGAAGGGGAACTGAAGCTTTCTTT. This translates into CASSGRGTEAFF.

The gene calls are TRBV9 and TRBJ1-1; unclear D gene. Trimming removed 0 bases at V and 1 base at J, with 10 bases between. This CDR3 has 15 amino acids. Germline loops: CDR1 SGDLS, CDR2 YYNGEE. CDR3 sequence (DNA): TGTGCCAGCAGCGTAGCCCCTGAGGGGAACACTGAAGCTTTCTTT. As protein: CASSVAPEGNTEAFF.

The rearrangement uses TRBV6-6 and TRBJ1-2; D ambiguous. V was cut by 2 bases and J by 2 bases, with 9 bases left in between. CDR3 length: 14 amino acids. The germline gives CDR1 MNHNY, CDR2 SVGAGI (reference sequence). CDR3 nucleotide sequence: TGTGCCAGCAGTTACCCCAACGGGAACTATGGCTACACCTTC. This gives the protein CASSYPNGNYGYTF.

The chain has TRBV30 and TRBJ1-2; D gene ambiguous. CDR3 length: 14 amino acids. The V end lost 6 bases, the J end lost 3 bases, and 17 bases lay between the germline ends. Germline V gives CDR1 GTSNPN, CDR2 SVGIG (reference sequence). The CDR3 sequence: CACQGLSHYYGYTF. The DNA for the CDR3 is TGTGCCTGCCAAGGACTGTCGCACTACTATGGCTACACCTTC.